Described below is a single TCR beta chain sequence and its context. The antigen remains undetermined. This entry belongs to a study of immune evolution from preneoplasia to lung adenocarcinoma. Study conclusions and caveats: KRAS-mutant nodules had the highest T cell clonality.

The CDR3 totals 16 residues. CDR1 is MNHEY, CDR2 SVGAGI, per germline. V was shortened by 2 bases and J by 3 bases, with 16 bases between the two germline ends. Method: immunoSEQ multiplex PCR; TCRdb's copy keeps in-frame clones and lacks some. The sample holds about 5,700 clones, around 77% seen once. The TCR originated in a person aged 60-80 years with lung adenocarcinoma. The genes are TRBV6-5 and TRBJ1-1, with D possibly matching TRBD1 (6 bases). What was sequenced was FFPE minimally invasive lung adenocarcinoma tissue. CDR3 residues: CASSYTPYPGDTEAFF. The CDR3 DNA reads TGTGCCAGCAGTTACACTCCCTATCCAGGGGACACTGAAGCTTTCTTT.